The clone carrying this T cell receptor (beta chain) was seen just once. Data came from immunoSEQ multiplex PCR; TCRdb stores just in-frame clones and leaves some out. Here the sample spans roughly 120,000 clones, 88% being singletons. There are 18 residues in the CDR3. V trimming: 1 base; J trimming: 4 bases; junction bases outside the gene matches: 12. These data come from a study of control samples from healthy donors and cancer patients. Material: blood. The receptor was isolated from a woman between 65 and 79 years old in good health. The chain has TRBV5-3 and TRBJ2-1; TRBD2 matches at 9 bases. TRBV5-3 is treated as an ORF (open reading frame) with a function not yet certain. CDR3 in DNA: TGTGCCAGAAGCTTGTCGGCCCTAGCGGGGATCTCATACAATGAGCAGTTCTTC. Translating it yields CARSLSALAGISYNEQFF.